This T cell receptor beta chain was identified in a study of T cell changes during pregnancy in multiple sclerosis. Measured with immunoSEQ multiplex PCR; TCRdb has only the in-frame clones, and not every one. The sample carries around 52,000 clones, around 92% recorded once. This CDR3 spans 13 amino acids. Per germline, CDR1 ENHRY and CDR2 SYGVKD. With V trimmed by 10 bases and J by 3 bases, 8 bases remained unmatched. This sample comprised CD4+ T cells from peripheral blood mononuclear cells, obtained after pregnancy. The origin of this receptor is a female donor in good health, enrolled as a control in a pregnancy study. This chain connects TRBV10-3 to TRBJ2-5; 7 bases match TRBD1. The CDR3 sequence: CATARDREETQYF. The CDR3 DNA sequence: TGTGCCACGGCCCGGGACAGAGAAGAGACCCAGTACTTC.